This T cell receptor beta chain was recovered during a study of CD8 T cells in ankylosing spondylitis. The germline gives CDR1 SGHAT, CDR2 FQNNGV. There are 14 residues in the CDR3. The V gene lost 5 bases and the J gene lost 3 bases, with 14 bases spanning the gap. Note on this clonotype: What it binds is unknown.

Libraries of TCR beta came from quantitative 5'-RACE with molecular barcodes. Each CDR3 protein gets one entry after TCRdb re-called the 5' RACE reads with MiXCR. Among about 480,000 distinct CDR3 sequences, roughly 18% were seen once, and the ten largest hold under 1.2%. Points from the study as a whole: A TCR beta motif of 8 or 9 highly homologous variants appeared characteristic of ankylosing spondylitis blood.

The chain is built from TRBV11-2 and TRBJ2-7; D not resolved. The sample comprised blood, either unsorted or a sorted T cell fraction (not recorded which). The receptor was isolated from a male donor with ankylosing spondylitis. DNA of the CDR3: TGTGCCAGCAGCATCTGGACGGCCAGCTACGAGCAGTACTTC. It translates to CASSIWTASYEQYF.